These T cell receptor beta chains were read from a single sample in a study of vaccination and CD4 T cells after COVID-19. These receptors are not linked to any known antigen. TCRdb recomputed calls from the PCR reads with MiXCR, one row per CDR3 protein. The table lists 18,000 or so distinct CDR3 sequences, 40% to 50% of them singletons. Sequenced here: CD4+ T cells from blood, cultured in vitro, sampled before SARS-CoV-2 vaccination. These receptors all stem from a human donor who had recovered from COVID-19. Each CDR3 is given without its conserved first and last residue. Fields, in order: V gene, CDR3 protein.

v_call: TRBV20-1
cdr3_aa: SAQTGAYSGYT

v_call: TRBV6-2/TRBV6-3
cdr3_aa: ASSKEHLLPNYGYT

v_call: TRBV2
cdr3_aa: ASSDHRGMNTEAF

v_call: TRBV24-1
cdr3_aa: ATSDPTSGSKERELF

v_call: TRBV20-1
cdr3_aa: SARNSGRGADTQY

v_call: TRBV20-1
cdr3_aa: SASPGGETQY

v_call: TRBV10-3
cdr3_aa: AISEIRDSYGYT

v_call: TRBV9
cdr3_aa: ASSPGQGRYNEQF

v_call: TRBV6-2/TRBV6-3
cdr3_aa: ASRELGTGYGYT

v_call: TRBV10-3
cdr3_aa: AIRDPTLAGVDEQY

v_call: TRBV20-1
cdr3_aa: SAGGTPDSYTEAF

v_call: TRBV6-2/TRBV6-3
cdr3_aa: ASSYGQGGTDTQY

v_call: TRBV27
cdr3_aa: ASSLSATGVGLRGYT

v_call: TRBV6-4
cdr3_aa: ASSVEENTEAF

v_call: TRBV20-1
cdr3_aa: SAKIYGTSGRSSYEQY

v_call: TRBV19
cdr3_aa: ASSATGSRSYEQY

v_call: TRBV6-1
cdr3_aa: ASSRGVSGGTGELF

v_call: TRBV11-3
cdr3_aa: ASSLVREVGYT

v_call: TRBV5-6
cdr3_aa: ASSLGDRVGGYT

v_call: TRBV15
cdr3_aa: ATSTLVPGQDGYT

v_call: TRBV28
cdr3_aa: ASRSSALIYNEQF

v_call: TRBV11-3
cdr3_aa: ASSLSWGGNTEAF

v_call: TRBV18
cdr3_aa: ASSPPIAGTDTQY

v_call: TRBV10-3
cdr3_aa: AISETWEAGGASYEQY

v_call: TRBV6-1
cdr3_aa: ASSATDSNQPQH

v_call: TRBV9
cdr3_aa: ASSLQMGETQY

v_call: TRBV7-2
cdr3_aa: ASSLAGDRGYGYT

v_call: TRBV20-1
cdr3_aa: SARDLPGGGRKVGGYT

v_call: TRBV7-2
cdr3_aa: ASSLGWDWAGEQY

v_call: TRBV2
cdr3_aa: ASSEGDYGYT

v_call: TRBV28
cdr3_aa: ASSSFPRQDYGYT

v_call: TRBV20-1
cdr3_aa: SASLGASSPLH

v_call: TRBV7-9
cdr3_aa: ASSLQGGNYGYT

v_call: TRBV6-1
cdr3_aa: ASSLDSSTDTQY

v_call: TRBV6-1
cdr3_aa: ASRQGTNTGELF

v_call: TRBV6-5
cdr3_aa: ASRLRSQNTEAF

v_call: TRBV5-4
cdr3_aa: ASSSNRDRVPTGELF

v_call: TRBV4-1
cdr3_aa: ASSQVGRVNTEAF

v_call: TRBV20-1
cdr3_aa: SAVSGGVEEQY

v_call: TRBV5-1
cdr3_aa: ASSMDRNNSPLH

v_call: TRBV19
cdr3_aa: ASRPTPGETQY

v_call: TRBV6-1
cdr3_aa: ASSEASRNRNPY

v_call: TRBV5-1
cdr3_aa: ASSLGFTGGDYGYT

v_call: TRBV4-3
cdr3_aa: ASSQDFPGGTDTQY

v_call: TRBV6-2/TRBV6-3
cdr3_aa: ASSYRTGADRSYGYT

v_call: TRBV20-1
cdr3_aa: SAPDGNYGYI

v_call: TRBV6-2/TRBV6-3
cdr3_aa: ATRGALYTIY

v_call: TRBV7-9
cdr3_aa: ASSLRAEAF

v_call: TRBV19
cdr3_aa: ASSERGYGYT

v_call: TRBV6-5
cdr3_aa: ASSSRLNQPQH

v_call: TRBV5-4
cdr3_aa: ASSLSGPYNSPLH

v_call: TRBV19
cdr3_aa: ASSTRGFDGYT

v_call: TRBV12-3/TRBV12-4
cdr3_aa: ASSLAGTQY

v_call: TRBV20-1
cdr3_aa: SARDGGLAGKNTEAF